This T cell receptor beta chain appears in the sequencing data of a study of blood T cell repertoires in COVID-19. Study details: There were acute and convalescent COVID-19 samples, and they came from the United States, Italy and Spain. The analysed material was cDNA or gDNA that came from T cells, B-cell-depleted T cells, or PBMCs.

Study processing details: Reference gene primer amplification yielded estimated nucleated cell counts. Method: immunoSEQ multiplex PCR; TCRdb's copy keeps in-frame clones and lacks some. Clone size and V and J calls were adopted from that table, with D and trimming inferred from the DNA. Of roughly 230,000 clones in the sample, 90% were seen once. The source of this sequence is a woman aged 55 to 70 with COVID-19, enrolled during active disease. The sequenced sample consisted of peripheral blood.

CDR3 loop: CASSTQDLNTEAFF. The CDR3 nucleotides read TGTGCCAGTAGTACCCAGGACTTGAACACTGAAGCTTTCTTT. J is TRBJ1-1 and V is TRBV19; D unclear. Germline assignment: CDR1 LNHDA and CDR2 SQIVND (reference sequence). V was clipped by 4 bases and J by 0 bases, with 9 bases between them. The CDR3 is 14 amino acids.